These 18 T cell receptor beta chains were all obtained from the same sample, sequenced in a study of T cell responses to AZD1222 COVID-19 vaccine. TCRdb keeps only in-frame clones here, not all; method: immunoSEQ multiplex PCR. The data show roughly 69,000 clones, 80% seen once. The specimen comprised peripheral blood, sampled 28 days after the second AZD1222 dose. Receptor source: an adult who received the AZD1222 COVID-19 vaccine.

The chain links TRBV6-5 to TRBJ1-3; D is undetermined. Trimming removed 2 bases at V and 8 bases at J, with 10 bases between. CDR3 length: 13 amino acids. Germline CDR1 reads MNHEY; CDR2 reads SVGAGI. The CDR3 DNA sequence: TGTGCCAGCAGTTACACCGCTAGTGACACCATATATTTT. This gives the protein CASSYTASDTIYF.

V is TRBV10-2 and J is TRBJ2-7; a possible D gene is TRBD2 (6 bases). Germline V gene data show CDR1 as WSHSY and CDR2 as SAAADI. This CDR3 is built from 15 residues. Trimming removed 2 bases at V and 0 bases at J, with 11 bases between. CDR3 protein: CASSEVGRSSYEQYF. In DNA form, the CDR3 reads TGCGCCAGCAGTGAGGTGGGGAGGAGCTCCTACGAGCAGTACTTC.

This rearrangement joins TRBV6-5 to TRBJ2-1; 7 bases match TRBD2. Germline assignment: CDR1 MNHEY and CDR2 SVGAGI. V gave up 6 bases and J gave up 5 bases; unmatched junction bases: 7. The CDR3 is 14 amino acids. The CDR3 sequence: CASRVVRGDNEQFF. Here the CDR3 DNA reads TGTGCCAGCAGGGTGGTTCGGGGGGACAATGAGCAGTTCTTC.

The V call is TRBV5-6, the J call TRBJ2-2; the D is unclear. V dropped 1 base and J dropped 0 bases, with 10 bases sitting between them. Per germline, CDR1 SGHDT and CDR2 YYEEEE. CDR3 length: 16 residues. The CDR3 region is CASSLIFGANTGELFF. The CDR3 DNA sequence: TGTGCCAGCAGCTTGATTTTTGGGGCGAACACCGGGGAGCTGTTTTTT.

J is TRBJ1-4 and V is TRBV18; D remains ambiguous. The CDR3 covers 15 residues. Between the trimmed V and J ends, which lost 6 bases and 3 bases, there was a span of 14 bases. Germline CDR1 reads KGHSH; CDR2 reads LQKENI. CDR3 amino acids: CASSPGQAANEKLFF. The CDR3 DNA is TGTGCCAGCTCGCCCGGTCAAGCTGCTAATGAAAAACTGTTTTTT.

This clone appeared a few times. The chain employs TRBV6-5 and TRBJ2-3; maybe TRBD2 (6 bases). V lost 10 bases to trimming and J lost 0 bases, with 17 bases between them. This CDR3 has 15 amino acids. Germline V CDR1 and CDR2: MNHEY, SVGAGI. The CDR3 protein is CATPRHAGSTDTQYF. CDR3 DNA: TGTGCCACCCCCCGACATGCGGGGAGCACAGATACGCAGTATTTT.

The V and J genes are TRBV2 and TRBJ1-1, with 12 bases matching TRBD1. Trimming took 6 bases from V and 6 from J; bases not matched to a gene: 5. Germline V CDR1 and CDR2: SNHLY, FYNNEI. CDR3 length: 14 residues. For the CDR3, the DNA is TGTGCCAGCAGCCTCGGGACAGGGGGCTCTGAAGCTTTCTTT. This encodes CASSLGTGGSEAFF.

The chain recombines TRBV12-3 or TRBV12-4 with TRBJ2-7, with D maybe TRBD1 (6 bases). The CDR3 has 12 residues. V was shortened by 6 bases and J by 7 bases, with 13 bases between the two germline ends. This CDR3 is CASSLQGAEQYF. The CDR3 DNA reads as TGTGCCAGCAGCTTACAGGGAGCGGAGCAGTACTTC.

The V gene is TRBV10-3, the J gene TRBJ1-3, with D perhaps TRBD1 (6 bases). The CDR3 runs 15 residues. Trimming cost V 6 bases and J 0 bases, with 12 bases left between them. The germline gives CDR1 ENHRY, CDR2 SYGVKD. The chain's CDR3 is CAIRAQQGSGNTIYF. DNA for the CDR3: TGTGCCATCAGGGCCCAACAGGGCTCTGGAAACACCATATATTTT.

This clone turned up a few times. V usage is TRBV5-1 and J usage is TRBJ1-2, with TRBD1 matching 7 bases. CDR1 SGHRS and CDR2 YFSETQ come from the germline V gene. Unmatched junction bases numbered 7, after V lost 4 bases and J lost 4 bases. The CDR3 is made up of 14 amino acids. Written as DNA, the CDR3 is TGCGCCAGCAGCCTGGGACAGCATTCCTATGGCTACACCTTC. Residues: CASSLGQHSYGYTF. Supplemented by reference TRBV5-1 and TRBJ1-2, the full variable domain reads KAGVTQTPRYLIKTRGQQVTLSCSPISGHRSVSWYQQTPGQGLQFLFEYFSETQRNKGNFPGRFSGRQFSNSRSEMNVSTLELGDSALYLCASSLGQHSYGYTFGSGTRLTVV.

The chain's CDR3 is CASRDRGRGDTQYF. The CDR3 region has the DNA TGTGCCAGTCGTGACAGGGGCCGAGGCGATACGCAGTATTTT. The V gene is TRBV19, the J gene TRBJ2-3; 8 bases map to TRBD1. CDR3 length: 14 residues. Germline assignment: CDR1 LNHDA and CDR2 SQIVND (reference sequence). The trim removed 8 bases at V and 6 bases at J, leaving 10 bases unmatched. Variable domain in full (rest from reference TRBV19 and TRBJ2-3): DGGITQSPKYLFRKEGQNVTLSCEQNLNHDAMYWYRQDPGQGLRLIYYSQIVNDFQKGDIAEGYSVSREKKESFPLTVTSAQKNPTAFYLCASRDRGRGDTQYFGPGTRLTVL.

V is TRBV4-1 and J is TRBJ1-3, with D possibly TRBD1 on 6 matching bases. V lost 2 bases and J 8 bases, leaving 13 bases between the germline ends. Germline V gene lookup returns CDR1 MGHRA and CDR2 YSYEKL. The CDR3 is made up of 14 amino acids. CDR3 sequence reads: CASSQPTGRDTIYF. In nucleotides, the CDR3 is TGCGCCAGCAGCCAACCAACAGGGAGAGACACCATATATTTT.

The CDR3 region is CASRGRTGLGQSSYEQYF. Here the CDR3 DNA reads TGTGCCAGCAGAGGGCGGACAGGGTTAGGGCAGAGCTCCTACGAGCAGTACTTC. The rearrangement uses TRBV28 and TRBJ2-7; 8 bases are shared with TRBD1. The CDR3 is 18 amino acids. Per germline, CDR1 MDHEN and CDR2 SYDVKM. V dropped 6 bases and J dropped 0; count of bases not matched to a gene: 16. Supplemented by reference TRBV28 and TRBJ2-7, the full variable domain reads DVKVTQSSRYLVKRTGEKVFLECVQDMDHENMFWYRQDPGLGLRLIYFSYDVKMKEKGDIPEGYSVSREKKERFSLILESASTNQTSMYLCASRGRTGLGQSSYEQYFGPGTRLTVT.

This clone is a singleton in its sample. The gene calls are TRBV6-2 or TRBV6-3 and TRBJ1-5; D is ambiguous. The germline gives CDR1 MNHEY, CDR2 SVGEGT. CDR3 length equals 14 residues. V shed 0 bases and J shed 4 bases, with 7 bases lying between them. CDR3 in DNA: TGTGCCAGCAGTTACTCGGGAGAGAATCAGCCCCAGCATTTT. Amino acid sequence: CASSYSGENQPQHF.

The rearrangement links TRBV19 to TRBJ1-5; D may be TRBD1 (5 bases). The CDR3 sequence is 12 residues long. The germline gives CDR1 LNHDA, CDR2 SQIVND (reference sequence). Trimming removed 4 bases at V and 7 bases at J, with 8 bases between. Here the CDR3 DNA reads TGTGCCAGTAGTAAGGAGGGGCAGCCCCAGCATTTT. Its translation: CASSKEGQPQHF.

This clone was seen a handful of times. The chain employs TRBV7-9 and TRBJ2-2; the D is unclear. The CDR3 loop spans 12 amino acids. The germline gives CDR1 SEHNR, CDR2 FQNEAQ (reference sequence). V was pared by 2 bases and J by 5 bases, with 3 bases between. CDR3 in amino acids: CASSLLTGELFF. In DNA, the CDR3 is TGTGCCAGCAGCTTATTAACCGGGGAGCTGTTTTTT. Supplemented by reference TRBV7-9 and TRBJ2-2, the full variable domain reads DTGVSQNPRHKITKRGQNVTFRCDPISEHNRLYWYRQTLGQGPEFLTYFQNEAQLEKSRLLSDRFSAERPKGSFSTLEIQRTEQGDSAMYLCASSLLTGELFFGEGSRLTVL.

The V and J genes are TRBV11-2 and TRBJ2-2; weak D call: TRBD1 (6 bases). The CDR3 is 13 residues long. CDR1 is SGHAT, CDR2 FQNNGV, per germline. The V end was cut by 7 bases, the J end by 1 base, with 7 bases between. CDR3 bases: TGTGCCAGCAAGACAGGGAACACCGGGGAGCTGTTTTTT. Translation: CASKTGNTGELFF.

The chain joins TRBV6-5 to TRBJ1-4, with TRBD1 matching over 10 bases. Germline CDR1 MNHEY, CDR2 SVGAGI. CDR3 length equals 14 residues. The V gene end was trimmed by 8 bases and the J gene end by 2 bases; junction bases not matched to a gene: 2. CDR3 coding DNA: TGTGCCAGCGTGACAGGGGGCACTAATGAAAAACTGTTTTTT. Protein sequence: CASVTGGTNEKLFF.